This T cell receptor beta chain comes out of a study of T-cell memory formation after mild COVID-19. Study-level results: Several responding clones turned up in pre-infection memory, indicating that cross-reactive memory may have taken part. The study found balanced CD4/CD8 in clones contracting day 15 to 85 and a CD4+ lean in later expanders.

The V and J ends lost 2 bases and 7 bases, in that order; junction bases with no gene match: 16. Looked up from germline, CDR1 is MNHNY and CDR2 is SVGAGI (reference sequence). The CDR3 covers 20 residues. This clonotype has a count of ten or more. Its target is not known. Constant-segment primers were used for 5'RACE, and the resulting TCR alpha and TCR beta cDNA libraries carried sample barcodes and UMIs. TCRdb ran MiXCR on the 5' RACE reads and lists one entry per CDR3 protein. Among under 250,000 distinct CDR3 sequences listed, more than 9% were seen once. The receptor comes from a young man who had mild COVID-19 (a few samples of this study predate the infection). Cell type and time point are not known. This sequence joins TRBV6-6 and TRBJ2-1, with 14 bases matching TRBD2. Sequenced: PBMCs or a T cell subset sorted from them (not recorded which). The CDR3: CASSYPTRLAGGSSANEQFF. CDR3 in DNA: TGTGCCAGCAGTTACCCTACCAGACTAGCGGGGGGGAGCTCGGCGAATGAGCAGTTCTTC.